Sequencing of this T cell receptor beta chain was carried out in a study of T cell repertoires in cytomegalovirus infection. Whole-study context: Both a matching HLA type and CMV infection were indicated by public TCR beta signatures.

Overall study findings and caveats: There were carriers of CMV plus the relevant HLA, and cumulative public TCR beta family frequency identified them.

CDR1 is MNHEY and CDR2 is SMNVEV in the germline V gene (reference sequence). V lost 6 bases, J lost 4 bases, and 8 bases stayed unmatched. The CDR3 consists of 15 residues. TCRdb reprocessed the reads with MiXCR, giving one entry per CDR3 protein. The sample shows about 920,000 distinct CDR3 sequences, roughly 31% of them seen only once. A word on this clonotype: Its cognate antigen is unknown.

The TCR sequence derives from a human donor in good health (CMV status not recorded). Some clones in this sample may be carry-over from other donors' samples. This rearrangement joins TRBV27 to TRBJ2-1, with TRBD1 matching over 8 bases. The material sequenced was cultured CD8+ T cells from PBMCs, taken from culture after CMV antigen stimulation. The CDR3 is CASRVGQGIYNEQFF. The CDR3, as DNA: TGTGCCAGCAGGGTTGGACAGGGTATTTACAATGAGCAGTTCTTC.